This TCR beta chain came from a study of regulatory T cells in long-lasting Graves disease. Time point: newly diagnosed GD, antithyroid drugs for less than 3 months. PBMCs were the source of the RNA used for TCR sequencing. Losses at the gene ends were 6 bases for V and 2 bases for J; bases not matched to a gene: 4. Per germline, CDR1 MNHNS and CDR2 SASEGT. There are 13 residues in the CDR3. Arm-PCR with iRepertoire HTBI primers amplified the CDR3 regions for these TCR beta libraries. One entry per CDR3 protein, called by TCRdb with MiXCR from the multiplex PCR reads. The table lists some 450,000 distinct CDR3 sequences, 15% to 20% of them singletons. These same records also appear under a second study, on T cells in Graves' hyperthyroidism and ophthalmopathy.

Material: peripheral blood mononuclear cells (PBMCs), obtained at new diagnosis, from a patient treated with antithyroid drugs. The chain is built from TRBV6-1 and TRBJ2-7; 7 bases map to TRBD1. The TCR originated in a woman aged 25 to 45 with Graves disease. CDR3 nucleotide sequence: TGTGCCAGCAGGCAGGGACAGACCTACGAGCAGTACTTC. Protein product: CASRQGQTYEQYF.